Shown below are 17 T cell receptor beta chains from a single sample sequenced in a study of shared clonotypes between healthy human individuals. Terminally differentiated effector memory CD45RA+ cells were excluded by CCR7 positive selection of CD45RO-negative cells. Sequencing used immunoSEQ multiplex PCR; TCRdb keeps in-frame clones, though not all of them. The sample lists around 600,000 clones; approximately 95% were seen once. Input material: naive CD8+ T cells sorted from blood. The receptors derive from a woman aged 25 to 39 in good health.

This clone was recorded only once. The CDR3 loop is CASSFTSGRAPNEQYF. CDR3 nucleotide sequence: TGTGCCAGCAGTTTTACTAGCGGGAGGGCCCCAAACGAGCAGTACTTC. The gene calls are TRBV27 and TRBJ2-7, with 13 bases matching TRBD2. The CDR3 is 16 residues long. V lost 3 bases, J lost 5 bases, and 7 bases stayed unmatched. Per germline, CDR1 MNHEY and CDR2 SMNVEV (reference sequence).

The V gene is TRBV7-2, the J gene TRBJ2-7; 9 positions match TRBD1. Unmatched junction bases numbered 12, after V lost 10 bases and J lost 5 bases. Germline CDR1 is SGHTA and CDR2 is FQGNSA. The CDR3 covers 14 residues. The CDR3 reads CAIWARDRVHEQYF. The CDR3 bases are TGTGCCATCTGGGCCCGGGACAGGGTCCACGAGCAGTACTTC.

The J gene is TRBJ2-3, the V gene TRBV4-1; D not certain. The CDR3 sequence is 15 residues long. V gave up 4 bases and J gave up 0 bases, with 11 bases separating them. Germline V gene data show CDR1 as MGHRA and CDR2 as YSYEKL. The CDR3 is CASSPGAASTDTQYF. The CDR3 bases are TGCGCCAGCAGCCCCGGTGCAGCTAGCACAGATACGCAGTATTTT.

The chain combines TRBV27 with TRBJ2-3; 7 nucleotides agree with TRBD2. The junction had 8 bases not matched to a gene; V was cut back by 8 bases and J by 0 bases. The CDR3 spans 15 residues. CDR1 is MNHEY and CDR2 is SMNVEV in the germline V gene (reference sequence). This chain's CDR3 is CASRILAVSTDTQYF. The CDR3 DNA follows: TGTGCCAGCCGAATCCTAGCGGTTAGCACAGATACGCAGTATTTT.

V and J are TRBV5-8 and TRBJ1-1; D is possibly TRBD1 (6 bases). Trimming left V 4 bases short and J 5 bases short, with 12 bases between. The CDR3 loop spans 13 amino acids. From germline, CDR1 is SGHTS and CDR2 YDEGEE. This CDR3 reads CASSLRGVTEAFF. CDR3 in DNA: TGTGCCAGCAGCCTGAGGGGGGTGACTGAAGCTTTCTTT.

This clone was recorded only once. The gene calls are TRBV7-6 and TRBJ2-1; TRBD2 matches 7 bases. The CDR3 loop spans 16 amino acids. Unmatched junction bases numbered 4, after V lost 1 base and J lost 1 base. Germline V gene sequence: CDR1 SGHVS, CDR2 FNYEAQ. CDR3 sequence: CASSLGFGRSYNEQFF. CDR3 in DNA: TGTGCCAGCAGCTTAGGGTTCGGGAGGTCCTACAATGAGCAGTTCTTC.

The genes are TRBV7-9 and TRBJ1-1, with a possible D match to TRBD1 (5 bases). Trimming cost V 4 bases and J 5 bases, with 14 bases left between them. Looked up from germline, CDR1 is SEHNR and CDR2 is FQNEAQ (reference sequence). The CDR3 is made up of 14 amino acids. The CDR3 spells CASSYTQGETEAFF. CDR3 bases: TGTGCCAGCAGCTATACCCAGGGCGAAACTGAAGCTTTCTTT.

V usage is TRBV6-5 and J usage is TRBJ2-7; TRBD1 might be the D (6 bases). CDR1 is MNHEY and CDR2 is SVGAGI in the germline V gene. This CDR3 is 14 amino acids long. V lost 2 bases, J lost 5 bases, and 13 bases lay in between. Here the CDR3 reads CASSYNRAVNEQYF. Written as DNA, the CDR3 is TGTGCCAGCAGTTACAACAGGGCTGTGAACGAGCAGTACTTC.

The rearrangement links TRBV28 to TRBJ2-7; D gene ambiguous. V was trimmed by 6 bases and J by 2 bases, leaving 14 bases between them. Germline lookup yields CDR1 MDHEN and CDR2 SYDVKM. CDR3 length: 14 amino acids. Here the CDR3 reads CASSINLRPYEQYF. Written as DNA, the CDR3 is TGTGCCAGCAGCATTAACTTAAGACCCTACGAGCAGTACTTC. Full variable domain (remainder filled in from reference TRBV28 and TRBJ2-7): DVKVTQSSRYLVKRTGEKVFLECVQDMDHENMFWYRQDPGLGLRLIYFSYDVKMKEKGDIPEGYSVSREKKERFSLILESASTNQTSMYLCASSINLRPYEQYFGPGTRLTVT.

This chain connects TRBV7-9 to TRBJ2-7; D may be TRBD1 (6 bases). The ends were cut back, 5 bases at V and 7 bases at J, with 12 bases in the middle. The CDR3 loop spans 12 amino acids. Germline CDR1 reads SEHNR; CDR2 reads FQNEAQ (reference sequence). DNA of the CDR3: TGTGCCAGCAGCGAGGTCGGGACAGAGCAGTACTTC. It encodes CASSEVGTEQYF.

The chain employs TRBV7-6 and TRBJ2-2, with 7 positions matching TRBD1. The CDR3 spans 15 residues. The germline V gene has CDR1 SGHVS and CDR2 FNYEAQ. V lost 5 bases and J lost 1; bases outside the gene matches: 4. The CDR3 nucleotides are TGTGCCAGCAGCCTAGGACAGGAGAACACCGGGGAGCTGTTTTTT. It is translated as CASSLGQENTGELFF.

The genes are TRBV2 and TRBJ2-1; 7 nucleotides line up with TRBD2. Germline trimming cut 2 bases from V and 1 base from J; bases unmatched to any gene: 8. The CDR3 covers 17 residues. Germline V gene data show CDR1 as SNHLY and CDR2 as FYNNEI. CDR3 bases: TGTGCCAGCAGTGAAAGGACTAGGGCGAAATCCTACAATGAGCAGTTCTTC. Amino acids: CASSERTRAKSYNEQFF.

The chain uses TRBV13 and TRBJ2-2, with 9 bases lining up with TRBD2. CDR1 and CDR2 (germline): PRHDT, FYEKMQ (reference sequence). CDR3 length: 17 amino acids. V was pared by 4 bases and J by 7 bases, with 13 bases of the junction left unmatched. Here the CDR3 reads CASSSLVSGSRSGELFF. CDR3 in DNA: TGTGCCAGCAGCTCCCTGGTTAGCGGGAGCCGAAGCGGGGAGCTGTTTTTT.

The rearrangement uses TRBV9 and TRBJ1-1; the D gene is possibly TRBD1 (6 bases). The V gene's germline CDR1 is SGDLS and CDR2 YYNGEE. The V end lost 1 base, the J end lost 2 bases, and 9 bases lay between the germline ends. The CDR3 contains 14 residues. CDR3 DNA sequence: TGTGCCAGCAGCGTAAGGACAGTAAACACTGAAGCTTTCTTT. Its protein product is CASSVRTVNTEAFF.

This rearrangement joins TRBV10-2 to TRBJ2-7, with 8 bases aligning to TRBD1. The germline V gene has CDR1 WSHSY and CDR2 SAAADI. CDR3 length equals 13 residues. V gave up 6 bases and J gave up 4 bases; unmatched junction bases: 5. CDR3 in amino acids: CASSEDRGYEQYF. CDR3 nucleotides: TGCGCCAGCAGCGAAGACAGGGGATACGAGCAGTACTTC.

The chain employs TRBV11-2 and TRBJ1-5, with D perhaps TRBD1 (6 bases). Germline-derived CDR1 and CDR2 are SGHAT and FQNNGV. The CDR3 is 14 amino acids. V lost 4 bases and J lost 4, with 11 bases in between. The CDR3 coding sequence is TGTGCCAGCAGCTCTAGGGGGTGGAATCAGCCCCAGCATTTT. It codes for CASSSRGWNQPQHF.

The chain combines TRBV19 with TRBJ2-5, with D possibly being TRBD2 (6 bases). V was cut by 3 bases and J by 3 bases, with 17 bases left in between. Germline CDR1 LNHDA, CDR2 SQIVND (reference sequence). There are 16 residues in the CDR3. CDR3 sequence (DNA): TGTGCCAGTAGTATGGAGCGGGTAGGGTTGGAAGAGACCCAGTACTTC. As protein: CASSMERVGLEETQYF.